The rows below give T cell receptor beta chains drawn from one sample of a study of blood T cell repertoires in COVID-19. Profiling relied on immunoSEQ multiplex PCR, and the TCRdb table lists in-frame clones only, not all of them. The sample has some 150,000 clones, about four fifths seen once. Sequencing used peripheral blood. The receptor set was obtained from a human donor in a cohort sampled during active COVID-19. CDR3s include the opening cysteine and the closing phenylalanine or tryptophan. D genes are given only for firm matches. Part of the rows lack a size; the others show once, few, many or a class for expanded clones.

j_gene,d_gene,v_gene,abundance,CDR3nt,CDR3aa
TRBJ2-3,-,TRBV4-3,few,TGCGCCAGCAGCCAAGAAACTGGGCGCACAGATACGCAGTATTTT,CASSQETGRTDTQYF
TRBJ2-5,TRBD1,TRBV9,few,TGTGCCAGCAGCGTGAGGGGGGGACAGGGGACGACCCAGTACTTC,CASSVRGGQGTTQYF
TRBJ1-2,-,TRBV9,-,TGTGCCAGCTCAGGAGTCCTCGGGGGCTATGGCTACACCTTC,CASSGVLGGYGYTF
TRBJ2-7,TRBD2,TRBV5-1,-,TGCGCCAGCAGCTTGAGTCCAAGCGGGGGGGCCGGCGAGCAGTACTTC,CASSLSPSGGAGEQYF
TRBJ1-2,TRBD1,TRBV27,-,TGTGCCAGCAGTTTAAGGGGGCTACATCGCTACACCTTC,CASSLRGLHRYTF
TRBJ1-6,-,TRBV3-1/TRBV3-2,-,TGTGCCAGCAGCCAAGGGCAGGGAGGAGCGCCCCTCCACTTT,CASSQGQGGAPLHF
TRBJ2-1,TRBD2,TRBV6-2/TRBV6-3,-,TGTGCCAGCAGTCCCCGCGGAGCGGGGGCTTACAATGAGCAGTTCTTC,CASSPRGAGAYNEQFF
TRBJ2-7,TRBD1,TRBV18,-,TGTGCCAGCTCCTACGGACAGGGGAACTCCTACGAGCAGTACTTC,CASSYGQGNSYEQYF
TRBJ2-2,-,TRBV6-2/TRBV6-3,-,TGTGCCAGCAGTTACGACCAGGGTGCCACCGGGGAGCTGTTTTTT,CASSYDQGATGELFF
TRBJ1-5,-,TRBV5-1,-,TGCGCCAGCAGCTTGGCGGGTCAGGGCGGTCAGCCCCAGCATTTT,CASSLAGQGGQPQHF
TRBJ2-3,-,TRBV2,once,TGTGCCAGCAGCCCGGGGGAGATAGGGATTCAGTATTTT,CASSPGEIGIQYF
TRBJ2-3,-,TRBV12-3/TRBV12-4,-,TGTGCCAGCAGTTTTGACTTCACGCAGTATTTT,CASSFDFTQYF
TRBJ1-2,-,TRBV15,-,TGTGCCACCAGCAGAGACATCACGGCTAACTATGGCTACACCTTC,CATSRDITANYGYTF
TRBJ2-4,TRBD1,TRBV19,once,TGTGCCAGTAGTAACGACAGGGAGGCCAAAAACATTCAGTACTTC,CASSNDREAKNIQYF
TRBJ2-3,TRBD2,TRBV11-2,-,TGTGCCAGCAGCTTTGGAGTAAGCGGGGCCGCCTTTGGAACAGATACGCAGTATTTT,CASSFGVSGAAFGTDTQYF
TRBJ1-5,-,TRBV16,-,TGTGCCAGCAGCCAAAGAAAAACCCTAAGAGAGGCCCAGCATTTT,CASSQRKTLREAQHF
TRBJ2-7,TRBD2,TRBV6-5,many,TGTGCCAGCAGTTACACTAGCGGGGGGGCCTACGAGCAGTACTTC,CASSYTSGGAYEQYF
TRBJ1-3,TRBD1,TRBV10-3,-,TGTGCCATCAGCGAACCAGACAGGGCCGGAAACACCATATATTTT,CAISEPDRAGNTIYF
TRBJ2-3,-,TRBV4-3,once,TGCGCCAGCAGCCAAGCTGACGCGGGGTATCCAGATACGCAGTATTTT,CASSQADAGYPDTQYF
TRBJ2-5,-,TRBV7-2,-,TGTGCCAGCAGCTTAGCAAGTGCGGAGACCCAGTACTTC,CASSLASAETQYF
TRBJ1-1,-,TRBV19,-,TGTGCCAGTAGTATCGTCTTGGAGGGATGGTGGGGGTCGGGCACTGAAGCTTTCTTT,CASSIVLEGWWGSGTEAFF
TRBJ2-7,TRBD2,TRBV6-2/TRBV6-3,once,TGTGCCAGCAGCTTAAATGCGGTAGCGGGCTCCTACGAGCAGTACTTC,CASSLNAVAGSYEQYF
TRBJ2-2,TRBD1,TRBV7-3,few,TGTGCCAGCAGCTTAGAGAGGAGACAGGGGGCGACCGGGGAGCTGTTTTTT,CASSLERRQGATGELFF
TRBJ1-2,-,TRBV5-1,-,TGCGCCAGCAGCCCACGGACAGCCCAATCTAACTATGGCTACACCTTC,CASSPRTAQSNYGYTF
TRBJ2-7,-,TRBV7-8,once,TGTGCCAGCAGCCATGGACAGACCTACGAGCAGTACTTC,CASSHGQTYEQYF
TRBJ2-2,-,TRBV11-2,-,TGTGCCAGCAGCTTAAACACGAGGATCACCGGGGAGCTGTTTTTT,CASSLNTRITGELFF
TRBJ2-3,TRBD2,TRBV6-2/TRBV6-3,-,TGTGCCAGCAGTCCATCTCGGACTAGCGGCCCCCCAGATACGCAGTATTTT,CASSPSRTSGPPDTQYF
TRBJ1-2,-,TRBV5-6,-,TGTGCCAGCAGCATACAGGAATATGGCTACACCTTC,CASSIQEYGYTF
TRBJ2-3,-,TRBV4-2,-,TGTGCCAGCAGCCAAGATCCCCCGGGTAGGTCAAGGCAGTATTTT,CASSQDPPGRSRQYF
TRBJ2-3,TRBD2,TRBV6-5,-,TGTGCCAGCAGTTCCCCTAGCGGGATCACAGATACGCAGTATTTT,CASSSPSGITDTQYF
TRBJ2-5,-,TRBV6-2/TRBV6-3,-,TGTGCCAGCAGCCACCTTAGATCGGCAGGGATGGAGACCCAGTACTTC,CASSHLRSAGMETQYF
TRBJ1-2,-,TRBV7-2,-,TGTGCCAGCAGCTTAGCGTTAATTCACAGCAGCTATGGCTACACCTTC,CASSLALIHSSYGYTF
TRBJ2-3,TRBD2,TRBV9,-,TGTGCCAGCAGCGTTAGCGGGGGGGCCGCAGATACGCAGTATTTT,CASSVSGGAADTQYF
TRBJ2-5,-,TRBV5-4,-,TGTGCCAGCAGCCCGCCGGGGGAGCTCCTAAAAGAGACCCAGTACTTC,CASSPPGELLKETQYF
TRBJ1-5,TRBD1,TRBV6-6,-,TGTGCCAGCAGTCCCACCCGACAGGGAGGTAGCAATCAGCCCCAGCATTTT,CASSPTRQGGSNQPQHF
TRBJ1-3,-,TRBV3-1/TRBV3-2,-,TGTGCCAGCAGCCAATGGGTGGGTCGGGATCAATCTGGAAACACCATATATTTT,CASSQWVGRDQSGNTIYF
TRBJ2-5,TRBD1,TRBV7-2,-,TGTGCCAGCAGCCTCGGACAGGGGGTAGGAGAGACCCAGTACTTC,CASSLGQGVGETQYF
TRBJ1-5,-,TRBV4-1,few,TGCGCCAGCAGCCAAGCACAGGATAACCGTCAGCCCCAGCATTTT,CASSQAQDNRQPQHF
TRBJ2-1,TRBD2,TRBV7-9,once,TGTGCCAGCAGCTTAGGCGCGGGAGTTGAGCAGTTCTTC,CASSLGAGVEQFF